What follows are 22 T cell receptor beta chains derived from one specimen sequenced in a study of T cell responses to AZD1222 COVID-19 vaccine. The repertoire was sequenced with immunoSEQ multiplex PCR; TCRdb's copy has only in-frame clones and lacks some. The table includes 100,000 to 120,000 clones, about 88% detected once. Sequenced here: peripheral blood, sampled on day 0 of AZD1222 vaccination. Every receptor here comes from an adult in good health.

The V call is TRBV5-4, the J call TRBJ2-5; 7 nucleotides agree with TRBD2. The V segment lost 1 base and the J segment 2 bases; nucleotides outside the gene matches: 5. Germline assignment: CDR1 SGHNT and CDR2 YYREEE (reference sequence). The CDR3 contains 15 residues. The CDR3 protein is CASSLYGLGQETQYF. The CDR3 DNA follows: TGTGCCAGCAGCTTGTATGGACTAGGGCAAGAGACCCAGTACTTC. Full variable domain (rest looked up from reference TRBV5-4 and TRBJ2-5): ETGVTQSPTHLIKTRGQQVTLRCSSQSGHNTVSWYQQALGQGPQFIFQYYREEENGRGNFPPRFSGLQFPNYSSELNVNALELDDSALYLCASSLYGLGQETQYFGPGTRLLVL.

This sequence joins TRBV7-2 and TRBJ2-5, with 15 positions matching TRBD2. Germline-derived CDR1 and CDR2 are SGHTA and FQGNSA. The length of the CDR3 is 17 residues. V gave up 1 base and J gave up 4 bases; unmatched junction bases: 4. The CDR3 is CASSLVLGLAGGETQYF. The DNA of the CDR3 is TGTGCCAGCAGCTTAGTGTTGGGACTAGCGGGAGGAGAGACCCAGTACTTC.

The chain has TRBV9 and TRBJ1-5; the match to TRBD1 covers 9 bases. With V trimmed by 4 bases and J by 7 bases, 9 bases remained unmatched. Germline lookup yields CDR1 SGDLS and CDR2 YYNGEE. This CDR3 region has 15 residues. CDR3 region: CASSLGTGNGQPQHF. The CDR3, as DNA: TGTGCCAGCAGCCTCGGGACAGGGAACGGACAGCCCCAGCATTTT. The entire variable domain, with the rest obtained from reference TRBV9 and TRBJ1-5, is as follows: DSGVTQTPKHLITATGQRVTLRCSPRSGDLSVYWYQQSLDQGLQFLIQYYNGEERAKGNILERFSAQQFPDLHSELNLSSLELGDSALYFCASSLGTGNGQPQHFGDGTRLSIL.

The chain links TRBV9 to TRBJ1-2; D unresolved. Between the trimmed V and J ends, which lost 1 base and 5 bases, there was a span of 9 bases. This CDR3 comprises 13 residues. CDR1 and CDR2 from the germline V gene are SGDLS and YYNGEE. The CDR3 nucleotides read TGTGCCAGCAGCGTAAAAGGGCCTTATGGCTACACCTTC. Encoded protein: CASSVKGPYGYTF.

The chain joins TRBV5-8 to TRBJ1-2; possible D gene TRBD1, 6 bases. The CDR3 spans 15 residues. The V gene's germline CDR1 is SGHTS and CDR2 YDEGEE. Trimming removed 2 bases from V and 4 bases from J, with 15 bases in between. CDR3 nucleotides: TGTGCCAGCAGCTTTTCGGGGGCGCAAACCTATGGCTACACCTTC. It specifies CASSFSGAQTYGYTF.

The V call is TRBV7-9, the J call TRBJ1-3, with unresolved D. V was shortened by 3 bases and J by 4 bases, with 4 bases between the two germline ends. CDR3 length: 12 residues. CDR1 and CDR2 from the germline V gene are SEHNR and FQNEAQ (reference sequence). The CDR3 nucleotides read TGTGCCAGCAGCTTCAGCGGAAACACCATATATTTT. The encoded protein is CASSFSGNTIYF.

The chain links TRBV5-1 to TRBJ1-4, with D possibly being TRBD1 (6 bases). Per the germline V gene, CDR1 is SGHRS and CDR2 is YFSETQ. V was trimmed by 1 base and J by 0 bases, leaving 10 bases between them. The CDR3 contains 16 residues. The CDR3 nucleotides are TGCGCCAGCAGCTTGTTTCAGGGGACAACTAATGAAAAACTGTTTTTT. It translates to CASSLFQGTTNEKLFF. Based on the CDR3 plus reference TRBV5-1 and TRBJ1-4, the full variable domain is KAGVTQTPRYLIKTRGQQVTLSCSPISGHRSVSWYQQTPGQGLQFLFEYFSETQRNKGNFPGRFSGRQFSNSRSEMNVSTLELGDSALYLCASSLFQGTTNEKLFFGSGTQLSVL.

The chain combines TRBV5-1 with TRBJ2-7; possible D gene TRBD2, 5 bases. Between the trimmed V and J ends, which lost 2 bases and 4 bases, there was a span of 10 bases. Germline CDR1 reads SGHRS; CDR2 reads YFSETQ. This CDR3 contains 13 residues. CDR3 nucleotide sequence: TGCGCCAGCAGCTTTACCGGGGATTACGAGCAGTACTTC. Protein: CASSFTGDYEQYF.

The chain has TRBV5-5 and TRBJ2-1; D possibly corresponds to TRBD2 (6 bases). From germline, CDR1 is SGHKS and CDR2 YYEKEE (reference sequence). Trimming left V 2 bases short and J 7 bases short, with 13 bases between. The CDR3 is 14 amino acids. The CDR3 coding sequence is TGTGCCAGCAGCTTATCGGAGGGACGGAATGAGCAGTTCTTC. It yields the protein CASSLSEGRNEQFF.

The chain is built from TRBV5-6 and TRBJ1-1; D may be TRBD1 (5 bases). The V gene's germline CDR1 is SGHDT and CDR2 YYEEEE. CDR3 length: 15 amino acids. The germline V and J ends were trimmed by 0 bases and 5 bases, with 14 bases remaining between them. CDR3: CASSLVGRGRTEAFF. Here the CDR3 DNA reads TGTGCCAGCAGCTTGGTTGGTAGGGGCCGGACTGAAGCTTTCTTT.

V gene TRBV2 combines with J gene TRBJ1-5, with D possibly being TRBD1 (5 bases). Germline V gene sequence: CDR1 SNHLY, CDR2 FYNNEI. V lost 5 bases, J lost 7 bases, and 15 bases lay in between. The length of the CDR3 is 14 residues. The CDR3, as DNA: TGTGCCAGCAGTACCGGCTTGGGGGACCAGCCCCAGCATTTT. Translating gives CASSTGLGDQPQHF. Filled out from reference TRBV2 and TRBJ1-5, the complete variable domain reads EPEVTQTPSHQVTQMGQEVILRCVPISNHLYFYWYRQILGQKVEFLVSFYNNEISEKSEIFDDQFSVERPDGSNFTLKIRSTKLEDSAMYFCASSTGLGDQPQHFGDGTRLSIL.

The chain has TRBV11-2 and TRBJ1-2; the D is unclear. The V and J ends lost 3 bases and 4 bases respectively, with 12 bases between them. Germline V lookup: CDR1 SGHAT, CDR2 FQNNGV. The CDR3 runs to 14 residues. The CDR3 sequence is CASSLSQDLYGYTF. In nucleotides, the CDR3 is TGTGCCAGCAGCTTGTCCCAGGACCTCTATGGCTACACCTTC. The full variable domain, completed using reference TRBV11-2 and TRBJ1-2, is EAGVAQSPRYKIIEKRQSVAFWCNPISGHATLYWYQQILGQGPKLLIQFQNNGVVDDSQLPKDRFSAERLKGVDSTLKIQPAKLEDSAVYLCASSLSQDLYGYTFGSGTRLTVV.

J is TRBJ1-1 and V is TRBV4-2; weak D call: TRBD1 (5 bases). The CDR3 has 15 amino acids. The germline V gene encodes CDR1 LGHNA and CDR2 YNFKEQ. Trimming removed 0 bases from V and 6 bases from J, with 14 bases in between. CDR3 sequence: CASSQEDTPESEAFF. DNA of the CDR3: TGTGCCAGCAGCCAAGAGGACACGCCCGAGTCTGAAGCTTTCTTT.

The chain employs TRBV3-1 (or the pseudogene TRBV3-2) and TRBJ2-3, with 10 bases matching TRBD2. The V gene's germline CDR1 is LGHDT and CDR2 YNNKEL (reference sequence). The CDR3 length is 17 residues. J was trimmed by 2 bases and V by 0 bases; bases with no gene match: 5. The CDR3 DNA reads TGTGCCAGCAGCCAAGATATAGCGGGGGGCACCACAGATACGCAGTATTTT. The encoded protein is CASSQDIAGGTTDTQYF.

This chain connects TRBV3-1 (or the pseudogene TRBV3-2) to TRBJ1-1; no clear D gene. Germline-derived CDR1 and CDR2 are LGHDT and YNNKEL (reference sequence). The CDR3 is 12 residues long. V lost 4 bases to trimming and J lost 10 bases, with 13 bases between them. The CDR3 loop reads CASSLLGRAAFF. The CDR3 region has the DNA TGTGCCAGCAGCCTCCTTGGGAGGGCAGCTTTCTTT.

The chain joins TRBV27 to TRBJ2-7; D unresolved. Germline V CDR1 and CDR2: MNHEY, SMNVEV (reference sequence). CDR3 length equals 14 residues. V dropped 0 bases and J dropped 4 bases, with 10 bases sitting between them. CDR3 DNA sequence: TGTGCCAGCAGTTTATCGGCAGGAATTTACGAGCAGTACTTC. Translated: CASSLSAGIYEQYF.

The chain employs TRBV7-2 and TRBJ1-5; D might be TRBD1 (5 bases). Deletions cut 2 bases from V and 5 bases from J, with 10 bases between. Germline assignment: CDR1 SGHTA and CDR2 FQGNSA. The CDR3 spans 14 residues. The CDR3 is CASSLFDSDQPQHF. The CDR3 nucleotides read TGTGCCAGCAGCTTATTCGACAGCGATCAGCCCCAGCATTTT.

The chain joins TRBV5-6 to TRBJ1-5, with D unclear. This CDR3 contains 19 residues. Germline V gives CDR1 SGHDT, CDR2 YYEEEE. V lost 6 bases to trimming and J lost 3 bases, with 28 bases between them. CDR3 amino acids: CASTPPKGFNQGFNQPQHF. Written as DNA, the CDR3 is TGTGCCAGCACCCCCCCCAAGGGCTTCAATCAAGGCTTCAATCAGCCCCAGCATTTT.

This clone was seen just once. The V gene is TRBV5-4, the J gene TRBJ1-1; D remains ambiguous. V lost 0 bases and J 3 bases, leaving 12 bases between the germline ends. The germline V gene encodes CDR1 SGHNT and CDR2 YYREEE (reference sequence). The CDR3 is 15 residues long. The CDR3 is CASSLEAGMDTEAFF. DNA of the CDR3: TGTGCCAGCAGCTTGGAGGCGGGGATGGACACTGAAGCTTTCTTT.

The chain is built from TRBV5-6 and TRBJ2-1; 7 positions agree with TRBD2. The V gene end was trimmed by 5 bases and the J gene end by 0 bases; junction bases not matched to a gene: 5. This CDR3 is built from 15 residues. Germline CDR1 reads SGHDT; CDR2 reads YYEEEE. The CDR3 is CASRAGVPSYNEQFF. CDR3 bases: TGTGCCAGCAGGGCGGGAGTCCCCTCCTACAATGAGCAGTTCTTC.

The chain carries TRBV11-2 and TRBJ2-1; D gene uncertain. Trimming pared 8 bases from V and 5 bases from J, leaving 16 bases between. The CDR3 is made up of 14 amino acids. CDR1 SGHAT and CDR2 FQNNGV come from the germline V gene. The CDR3 reads CASRPRIYNNEQFF. CDR3 in DNA: TGTGCCAGCCGCCCAAGGATCTACAACAATGAGCAGTTCTTC.

This rearrangement joins TRBV5-1 to TRBJ1-1; a possible D gene is TRBD1 (5 bases). The V gene's germline CDR1 is SGHRS and CDR2 YFSETQ. The V and J ends lost 4 bases and 3 bases respectively, with 10 bases between them. The CDR3 length is 13 residues. CDR3 bases: TGCGCCAGCAGCACGCAGGGTTACACTGAAGCTTTCTTT. Amino acids: CASSTQGYTEAFF.